The rows below give T cell receptor beta chains drawn from one sample of a study of metastatic and nonmetastatic thyroid tumors. TCRdb re-clonotyped the PCR reads through MiXCR. The sample lists approximately 15,000 clones; approximately 30% were seen once. Sequencing used tumor tissue. These receptors were collected from a male donor with papillary thyroid cancer or a benign thyroid nodule (not recorded which). Some clones in this sample may be carry-over from other donors' samples. Both conserved end residues are part of each CDR3. D genes are given only for firm matches. Clone size, where shown, is once, few, many, or a class for clones that have expanded.

size: medium-sized
J: TRBJ2-1
D: TRBD2
V: TRBV12-3/TRBV12-4
CDR3: CASSRLAGGGIPGDEQFF
DNA: TGTGCCAGCAGTCGACTAGCGGGAGGTGGGATACCTGGCGATGAGCAGTTCTTC

size: many
J: TRBJ2-1
D: TRBD2
V: TRBV11-2
CDR3: CASSLELAESGEQFF
DNA: TGTGCCAGCAGCTTAGAACTAGCGGAGAGCGGTGAGCAGTTCTTC

size: many
J: TRBJ2-1
D: TRBD1
V: TRBV5-4
CDR3: CASNRQGTSGEQFF
DNA: TGTGCCAGCAACCGACAGGGGACTTCCGGTGAGCAGTTCTTC

size: once
J: TRBJ1-1
D: .
V: TRBV18
CDR3: CASSPPEGDNTEAFF
DNA: TGTGCCAGCTCACCACCGGAGGGGGACAACACTGAAGCTTTCTTT

size: .
J: TRBJ1-2
D: .
V: TRBV11-2
CDR3: CASSLAQFFGYTF
DNA: TGTGCCAGCAGCTTAGCTCAATTTTTCGGCTACACCTTC

size: medium-sized
J: TRBJ1-5
D: TRBD1
V: TRBV28
CDR3: CASSTHGQGNQPQHF
DNA: TGTGCCAGCAGTACACACGGACAGGGAAATCAGCCCCAGCATTTT

size: many
J: TRBJ1-4
D: TRBD1
V: TRBV19
CDR3: CASSIRQGASGEKLFF
DNA: TGTGCCAGTAGTATCAGACAGGGGGCGTCCGGTGAAAAACTGTTTTTT

size: few
J: TRBJ1-6
D: TRBD1
V: TRBV28
CDR3: CASSSYPGQNNSPLHF
DNA: TGTGCCAGCAGTTCTTATCCGGGACAGAATAATTCACCCCTCCACTTT

size: .
J: TRBJ2-1
D: .
V: TRBV5-1
CDR3: CASSCDGLYNEQFF
DNA: TGCGCCAGCAGCTGCGACGGACTTTATAATGAGCAGTTCTTC

size: .
J: TRBJ2-7
D: .
V: TRBV7-3
CDR3: CASSLNPGLTYEQYF
DNA: TGTGCCAGCAGCTTAAACCCCGGACTGACCTACGAGCAGTACTTC

size: few
J: TRBJ2-7
D: TRBD2
V: TRBV6-1
CDR3: CASTGLVPYEQYF
DNA: TGTGCCAGCACCGGACTAGTCCCCTACGAGCAGTACTTC

size: many
J: TRBJ2-7
D: TRBD1
V: TRBV7-8
CDR3: CASSSRDSSYEQYF
DNA: TGTGCCAGCAGCAGCCGGGACAGTTCCTACGAGCAGTACTTC

size: many
J: TRBJ2-3
D: .
V: TRBV3-1
CDR3: CASSQEGGPADTQYF
DNA: TGTGCCAGCAGCCAAGAGGGGGGGCCGGCGGATACGCAGTATTTT

size: .
J: TRBJ2-1
D: TRBD2
V: TRBV7-3
CDR3: CASSLIAGASYNEQFF
DNA: TGTGCCAGCAGCTTAATAGCGGGAGCATCCTACAATGAGCAGTTCTTC

size: .
J: TRBJ1-2
D: .
V: TRBV20-1
CDR3: CSASFKQWAEGYTF
DNA: TGCAGTGCTAGCTTCAAACAGTGGGCGGAAGGCTACACCTTC

size: .
J: TRBJ1-3
D: .
V: TRBV6-5
CDR3: CASSYLRGGNTIYF
DNA: TGTGCCAGCAGTTACCTGCGGGGAGGAAACACCATATATTTT

size: many
J: TRBJ2-2
D: TRBD2
V: TRBV5-1
CDR3: CASKGTSGNTGELFF
DNA: TGCGCCAGCAAAGGTACTAGCGGTAACACCGGGGAGCTGTTTTTT

size: few
J: TRBJ2-7
D: .
V: TRBV12-3/TRBV12-4
CDR3: CASSLQLFYEQYF
DNA: TGTGCCAGCAGTCTCCAGCTCTTCTACGAGCAGTACTTC

size: .
J: TRBJ1-1
D: .
V: TRBV9
CDR3: CASSVDIVNTEAFF
DNA: TGTGCCAGCAGCGTAGATATAGTGAACACTGAAGCTTTCTTT

size: .
J: TRBJ2-1
D: .
V: TRBV11-3
CDR3: CASSLHRANNEQFF
DNA: TGTGCCAGCAGCTTACACAGGGCCAACAATGAGCAGTTCTTC

size: many
J: TRBJ2-7
D: .
V: TRBV12-3/TRBV12-4
CDR3: CASRWSRGYEQYF
DNA: TGTGCCAGCAGGTGGTCAAGAGGGTACGAGCAGTACTTC

size: medium-sized
J: TRBJ2-2
D: TRBD2
V: TRBV6-4
CDR3: CASSETSGSTGELFF
DNA: TGTGCCAGCAGTGAGACTAGCGGGAGCACCGGGGAGCTGTTTTTT

size: many
J: TRBJ1-6
D: .
V: TRBV3-1
CDR3: CASSQVENSPLHF
DNA: TGTGCCAGCAGCCAAGTTGAGAATTCACCCCTCCACTTT

size: many
J: TRBJ2-7
D: .
V: TRBV28
CDR3: CASDSSYEQYF
DNA: TGTGCCAGCGACAGCTCCTACGAGCAGTACTTC

size: .
J: TRBJ1-5
D: .
V: TRBV3-1
CDR3: CASSHLGNQPQHF
DNA: TGTGCCAGCAGCCATCTCGGGAACCAGCCCCAGCATTTT

size: .
J: TRBJ1-1
D: TRBD1
V: TRBV5-8
CDR3: CASSWTGAEAFF
DNA: TGTGCCAGCAGCTGGACAGGGGCAGAAGCTTTCTTT

size: .
J: TRBJ1-1
D: .
V: TRBV20-1
CDR3: CSATQGNTEAFF
DNA: TGCAGTGCTACACAGGGGAACACTGAAGCTTTCTTT

size: many
J: TRBJ2-7
D: TRBD2
V: TRBV10-3
CDR3: CAISESGRAYEQYF
DNA: TGTGCCATCAGTGAGAGCGGGAGGGCCTACGAGCAGTACTTC

size: .
J: TRBJ2-1
D: TRBD1
V: TRBV28
CDR3: CASSSNRGLSSYNEQFF
DNA: TGTGCCAGCAGTTCCAACAGGGGCCTCAGCTCCTACAATGAGCAGTTCTTC

size: .
J: TRBJ1-2
D: .
V: TRBV5-1
CDR3: CASSLERRGTFGYTF
DNA: TGCGCCAGCAGCTTGGAACGGAGAGGGACGTTTGGCTACACCTTC

size: few
J: TRBJ1-2
D: .
V: TRBV28
CDR3: CASSLSVVGYTF
DNA: TGTGCCAGCAGTTTGTCTGTGGTTGGCTACACCTTC

size: many
J: TRBJ2-5
D: .
V: TRBV7-2
CDR3: CASSVYRTQYF
DNA: TGTGCCAGCAGCGTCTATAGGACCCAGTACTTC

size: .
J: TRBJ2-3
D: .
V: TRBV6-5
CDR3: CASSYSITVGPDTQYF
DNA: TGTGCCAGCAGTTACTCTATTACCGTGGGTCCAGATACGCAGTATTTT

size: .
J: TRBJ2-7
D: TRBD1
V: TRBV20-1
CDR3: CSARDRGQGDLEQYF
DNA: TGCAGTGCTAGAGATAGGGGACAGGGGGACCTCGAGCAGTACTTC

size: many
J: TRBJ2-1
D: TRBD1
V: TRBV10-2
CDR3: CASFQGAGEQFF
DNA: TGCGCCAGCTTCCAGGGGGCAGGTGAGCAGTTCTTC

size: .
J: TRBJ1-3
D: TRBD1
V: TRBV18
CDR3: CASSPGVSGQGGAGNTIYF
DNA: TGTGCCAGCTCACCCGGTGTTTCGGGACAGGGGGGAGCTGGAAACACCATATATTTT

size: many
J: TRBJ2-7
D: TRBD2
V: TRBV7-8
CDR3: CASSTSEASGRVEQYF
DNA: TGTGCCAGCAGCACCAGTGAGGCTAGCGGGAGGGTCGAGCAGTACTTC